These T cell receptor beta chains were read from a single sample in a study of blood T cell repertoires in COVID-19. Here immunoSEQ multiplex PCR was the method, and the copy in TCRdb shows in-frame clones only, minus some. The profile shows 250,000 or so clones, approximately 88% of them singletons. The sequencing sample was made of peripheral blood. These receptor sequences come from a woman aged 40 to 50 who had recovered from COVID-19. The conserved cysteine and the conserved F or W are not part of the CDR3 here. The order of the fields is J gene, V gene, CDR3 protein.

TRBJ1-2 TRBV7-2 ASSLVGGTLANYGYT
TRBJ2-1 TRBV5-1 ASSLVPGGDSSYNEQF
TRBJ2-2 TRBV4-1 ASSQAPPMPLLRPGELF
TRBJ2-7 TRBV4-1 ASSFDRLSGEQY
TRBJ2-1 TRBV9 ASSGTGLNEQF
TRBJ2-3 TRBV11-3 ASRLDRAQDTQY
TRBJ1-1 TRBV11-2 ASSLAAEAF
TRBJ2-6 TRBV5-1 ASSLNTGANVLT
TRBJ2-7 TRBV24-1 ATSDLVAGTYEQY
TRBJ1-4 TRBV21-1 ARGTDREDEKLF
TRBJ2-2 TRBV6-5 ASTPGGTGELF
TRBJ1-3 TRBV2 ASSEETGYSGNTIY
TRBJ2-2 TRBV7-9 ASSLEAGGYAGELF
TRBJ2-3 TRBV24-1 ATSLADSDTQY
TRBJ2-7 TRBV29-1 SVEDPGTSGTSEQY
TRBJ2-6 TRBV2 AQRGSGANVLT